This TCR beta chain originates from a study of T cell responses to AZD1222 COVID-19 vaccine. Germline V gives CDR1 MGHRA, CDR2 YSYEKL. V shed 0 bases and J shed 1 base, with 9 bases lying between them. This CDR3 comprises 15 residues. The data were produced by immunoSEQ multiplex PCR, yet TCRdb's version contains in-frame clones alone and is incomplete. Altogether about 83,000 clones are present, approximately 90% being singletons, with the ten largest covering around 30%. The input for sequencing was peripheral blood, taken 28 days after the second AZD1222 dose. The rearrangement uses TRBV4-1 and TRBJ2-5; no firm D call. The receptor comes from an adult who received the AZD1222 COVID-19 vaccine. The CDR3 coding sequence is TGCGCCAGCAGCCAAGATCGACCCCCCCAAGAGACCCAGTACTTC. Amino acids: CASSQDRPPQETQYF.